This TCR beta chain was identified in a study of beta chain features in type 1 diabetes. For the study at large: There were around 110 million sorted cells examined across all samples.

The study's findings and limits: When Type 1 diabetes patients were examined, their TCRB CDR3s proved moderately but significantly shorter in all four CD4+ subsets. In type 1 diabetes patients, VDJ junctions had fewer insertions; deletions at these junctions were more frequent.

The study reverse transcribed the entire isolated RNA, so it sequenced expressed TCRB transcripts. The read count averaged around 4 million across naive, central memory and regulatory T cell samples. This table comes from immunoSEQ multiplex PCR, and its TCRdb copy is limited to in-frame clones, with some not included. The sample holds about 650,000 clones; around an eighth are singletons and the top ten take around 0.12%. This clone occurred a few times. The antigen is not known. The specimen was naive CD4+ T cells from blood. The TCR was taken from a man aged 25 to 45 with type 1 diabetes.

The CDR3, as DNA: TGTGCCTGGAGTCTGGCGTTTGGCTACACCTTC. It translates to CAWSLAFGYTF. The V call is TRBV30, the J call TRBJ1-2; no clear D gene. The CDR3 consists of 11 residues. The germline V and J ends were trimmed by 2 bases and 7 bases, with 8 bases remaining between them. Germline values: CDR1 GTSNPN, CDR2 SVGIG (reference sequence).